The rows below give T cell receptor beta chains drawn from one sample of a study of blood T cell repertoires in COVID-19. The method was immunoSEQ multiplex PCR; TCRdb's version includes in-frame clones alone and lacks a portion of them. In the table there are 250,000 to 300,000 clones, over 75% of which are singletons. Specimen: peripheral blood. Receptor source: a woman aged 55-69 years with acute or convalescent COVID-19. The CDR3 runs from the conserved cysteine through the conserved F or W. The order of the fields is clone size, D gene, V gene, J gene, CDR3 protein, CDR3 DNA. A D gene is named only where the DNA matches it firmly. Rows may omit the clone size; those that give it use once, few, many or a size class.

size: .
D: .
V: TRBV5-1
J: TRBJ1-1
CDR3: CASSHGQNTEAFF
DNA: TGCGCCAGCAGCCATGGACAGAACACTGAAGCTTTCTTT

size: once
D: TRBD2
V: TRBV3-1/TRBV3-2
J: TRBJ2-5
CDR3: CASSLRTSGVSQETQYF
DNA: TGTGCCAGCAGCCTAAGAACTAGCGGGGTATCTCAAGAGACCCAGTACTTC

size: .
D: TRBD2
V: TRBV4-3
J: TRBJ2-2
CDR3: CASSQFTLAGGWTGELFF
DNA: TGCGCCAGCAGCCAATTTACTCTAGCGGGAGGATGGACCGGGGAGCTGTTTTTT

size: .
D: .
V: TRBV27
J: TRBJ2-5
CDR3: CASSLSGKYQETQYF
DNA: TGTGCCAGCAGCTTGTCGGGAAAGTACCAAGAGACCCAGTACTTC

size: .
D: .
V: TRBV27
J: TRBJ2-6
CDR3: CASSGSVTARPNRVLTF
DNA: TGTGCCAGCAGTGGGTCCGTCACAGCCCGGCCGAACAGGGTCCTGACTTTC

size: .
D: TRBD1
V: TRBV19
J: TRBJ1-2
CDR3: CASSMGQGAYGYTF
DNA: TGTGCCAGTAGTATGGGACAGGGGGCCTATGGCTACACCTTC

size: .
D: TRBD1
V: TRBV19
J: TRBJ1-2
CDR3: CASRIKGQRRDGYTF
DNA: TGTGCCAGTAGAATCAAGGGACAGCGAAGGGATGGCTACACCTTC

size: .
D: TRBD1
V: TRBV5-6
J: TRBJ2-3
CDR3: CASSTGGLSTDTQYF
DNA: TGTGCCAGCAGTACAGGGGGCTTAAGCACAGATACGCAGTATTTT

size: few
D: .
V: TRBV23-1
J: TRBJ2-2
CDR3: CASSQGRTGELFF
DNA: TGCGCCAGCAGTCAGGGGAGGACCGGGGAGCTGTTTTTT

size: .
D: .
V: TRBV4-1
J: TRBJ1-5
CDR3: CASSSGQGSQPQHF
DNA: TGCGCCAGCAGCAGTGGGCAGGGATCTCAGCCCCAGCATTTT

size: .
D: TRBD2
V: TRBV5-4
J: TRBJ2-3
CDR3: CASSPLAGGESDTQYF
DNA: TGTGCCAGCAGCCCGCTAGCGGGGGGAGAGTCAGATACGCAGTATTTT

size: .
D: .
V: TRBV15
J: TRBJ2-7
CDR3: CATSSPTAYEQYF
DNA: TGTGCCACCAGCAGTCCGACAGCCTACGAGCAGTACTTC

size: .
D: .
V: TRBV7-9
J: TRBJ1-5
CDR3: CASSTDRMGRSNQPQHF
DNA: TGTGCCAGCAGCACGGACCGTATGGGGCGTAGCAATCAGCCCCAGCATTTT

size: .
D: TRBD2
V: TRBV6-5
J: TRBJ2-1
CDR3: CASILAGGIIEQFF
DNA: TGTGCCAGCATCTTAGCGGGGGGCATAATTGAGCAGTTCTTC

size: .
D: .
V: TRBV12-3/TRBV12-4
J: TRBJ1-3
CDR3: CASTVNTIYF
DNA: TGTGCCAGCACCGTAAACACCATATATTTT

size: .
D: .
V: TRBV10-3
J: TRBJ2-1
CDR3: CAISPGLGNNEQFF
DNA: TGTGCCATCAGCCCGGGACTCGGCAACAATGAGCAGTTCTTC

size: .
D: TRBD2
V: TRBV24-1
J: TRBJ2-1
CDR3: CATSDYPGTSGVDNEQFF
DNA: TGTGCCACCAGTGATTATCCCGGGACTAGCGGGGTCGACAATGAGCAGTTCTTC

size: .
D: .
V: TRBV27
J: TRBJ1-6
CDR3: CASSRSRGIVYNSPLHF
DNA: TGTGCCAGCAGTCGCAGCAGGGGTATCGTCTATAATTCACCCCTCCACTTT

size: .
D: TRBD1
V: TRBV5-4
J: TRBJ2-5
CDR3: CASSPDRGVIETQYF
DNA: TGTGCCAGCAGCCCAGACAGGGGAGTAATTGAGACCCAGTACTTC

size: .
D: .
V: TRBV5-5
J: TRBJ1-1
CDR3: CASSFKGSTEAFF
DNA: TGTGCCAGCAGCTTCAAAGGGAGTACTGAAGCTTTCTTT

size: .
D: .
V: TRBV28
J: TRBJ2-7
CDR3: CASSSIAWSGEGYEQYF
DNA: TGTGCCAGCAGTTCTATAGCGTGGTCAGGGGAGGGCTACGAGCAGTACTTC

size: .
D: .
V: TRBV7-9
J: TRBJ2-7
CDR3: CASSLLLVSPGSEQYF
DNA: TGTGCCAGCAGCTTATTGCTAGTCTCCCCTGGGAGCGAGCAGTACTTC

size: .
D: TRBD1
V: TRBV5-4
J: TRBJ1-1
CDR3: CASSLGQGRTEAFF
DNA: TGTGCCAGCAGCCTAGGACAGGGGCGCACTGAAGCTTTCTTT

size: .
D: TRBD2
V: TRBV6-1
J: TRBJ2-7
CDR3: CASSERRWGTSGYEQYF
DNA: TGTGCCAGCAGTGAAAGGCGATGGGGGACTAGCGGATACGAGCAGTACTTC

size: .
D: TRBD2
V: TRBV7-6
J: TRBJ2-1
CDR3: CASSSETSVSSYNEQFF
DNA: TGTGCCAGCAGCTCGGAGACTAGCGTTAGCTCCTACAATGAGCAGTTCTTC

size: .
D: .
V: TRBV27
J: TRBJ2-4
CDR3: CASSPQGVLAKNIQYF
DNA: TGTGCCAGCAGTCCCCAGGGCGTACTAGCCAAAAACATTCAGTACTTC

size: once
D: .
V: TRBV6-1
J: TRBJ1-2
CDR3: CASSEPTGKDTF
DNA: TGTGCCAGCAGTGAACCCACGGGGAAGGACACCTTC

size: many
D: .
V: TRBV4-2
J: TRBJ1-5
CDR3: CASSPGHGSGQPQHF
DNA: TGTGCCAGCAGCCCGGGTCATGGGAGCGGTCAGCCCCAGCATTTT

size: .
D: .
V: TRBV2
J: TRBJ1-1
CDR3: CASTEGGATEAFF
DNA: TGTGCCAGCACCGAGGGGGGGGCCACTGAAGCTTTCTTT

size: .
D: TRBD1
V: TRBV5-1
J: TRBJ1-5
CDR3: CASSPQGVNQPQHF
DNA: TGCGCCAGCAGTCCTCAGGGGGTCAATCAGCCCCAGCATTTT

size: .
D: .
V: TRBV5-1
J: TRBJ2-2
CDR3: CASSLGSGFTGELFF
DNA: TGCGCCAGCAGCTTGGGTTCAGGGTTCACCGGGGAGCTGTTTTTT

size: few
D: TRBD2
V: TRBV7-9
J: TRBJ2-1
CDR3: CASSLTLAGDDEQFF
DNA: TGTGCCAGCAGCTTAACCCTAGCGGGAGACGATGAGCAGTTCTTC

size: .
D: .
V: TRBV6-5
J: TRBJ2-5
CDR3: CASSYSQGRGQETQYF
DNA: TGTGCCAGCAGTTACTCTCAGGGGAGGGGGCAAGAGACCCAGTACTTC

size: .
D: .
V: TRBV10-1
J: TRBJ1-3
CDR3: CANFLTGITTRSGNTIYF
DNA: TGCGCCAACTTCCTCACAGGGATAACTACCCGCTCTGGAAACACCATATATTTT

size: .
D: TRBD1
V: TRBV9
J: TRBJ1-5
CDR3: CASSPTHGQANQPQHF
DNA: TGTGCCAGCAGCCCAACTCACGGACAGGCCAATCAGCCCCAGCATTTT

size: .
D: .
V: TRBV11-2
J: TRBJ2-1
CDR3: CASSLARSGAFNEQFF
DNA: TGTGCCAGCAGCTTAGCTCGTTCAGGGGCATTCAATGAGCAGTTCTTC

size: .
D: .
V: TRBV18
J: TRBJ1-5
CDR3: CASSVQVTNQPQHF
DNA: TGTGCCAGCTCAGTACAGGTTACAAATCAGCCCCAGCATTTT

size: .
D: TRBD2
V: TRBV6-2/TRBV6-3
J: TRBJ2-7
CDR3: CASSYSWTRGLREPQYF
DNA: TGTGCCAGCAGTTACTCATGGACTAGGGGCTTGCGGGAGCCCCAGTACTTC

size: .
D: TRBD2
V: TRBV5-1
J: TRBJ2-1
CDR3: CASSFPLTAGGPNEQFF
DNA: TGCGCCAGCAGCTTCCCTCTTACTGCGGGAGGGCCTAATGAGCAGTTCTTC

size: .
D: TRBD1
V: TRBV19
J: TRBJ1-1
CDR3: CASSLQGARGKGWTEAFF
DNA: TGTGCCAGTAGCTTACAGGGGGCGCGAGGCAAGGGATGGACTGAAGCTTTCTTT

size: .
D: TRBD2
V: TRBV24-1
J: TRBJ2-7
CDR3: CATGEMTSDSYEQYF
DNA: TGTGCCACCGGTGAGATGACTAGCGACTCCTACGAGCAGTACTTC

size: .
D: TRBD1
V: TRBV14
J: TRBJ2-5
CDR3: CASSRGTEETQYF
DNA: TGTGCCAGCAGCCGTGGGACAGAAGAGACCCAGTACTTC

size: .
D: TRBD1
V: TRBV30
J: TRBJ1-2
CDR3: CAWRRGQGAYGYTF
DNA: TGTGCCTGGAGACGGGGACAGGGAGCCTATGGCTACACCTTC

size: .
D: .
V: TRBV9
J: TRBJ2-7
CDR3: CASSGPRLVDEQYF
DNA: TGTGCCAGCAGCGGACCGAGGTTAGTCGACGAGCAGTACTTC

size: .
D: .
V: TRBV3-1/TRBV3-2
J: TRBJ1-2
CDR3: CASSQDAGAYGYTF
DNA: TGTGCCAGCAGCCAAGACGCAGGGGCTTATGGCTACACCTTC

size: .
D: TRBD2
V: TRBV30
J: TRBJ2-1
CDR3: CAWGTGLASTNEQFF
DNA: TGTGCCTGGGGTACCGGACTAGCATCCACCAATGAGCAGTTCTTC

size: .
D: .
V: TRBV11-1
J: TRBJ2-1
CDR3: CASSLVTNEQFF
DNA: TGTGCCAGCAGCTTAGTTACTAATGAGCAGTTCTTC

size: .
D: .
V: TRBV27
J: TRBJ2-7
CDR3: CASSLSAGFEQYF
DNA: TGTGCCAGCAGTTTATCGGCGGGGTTCGAGCAGTACTTC